These 10 T cell receptor beta chains originate from one sample sequenced in a study of regulatory T cells in long-lasting Graves disease. Time point given: persistent/refractory GD, antithyroid drugs over 5 years with positive TRAb. TCR sequences were obtained from RNA taken from PBMCs. Researchers made TCR beta libraries by using iRepertoire HTBI primers and running Arm-PCR on CDR3 regions. From the multiplex PCR reads, TCRdb called clonotypes with MiXCR, one entry per CDR3 protein. The table has 650,000 to 700,000 distinct CDR3 sequences, 25% to 35% seen once. Sequences were derived from peripheral blood mononuclear cells (PBMCs), sampled when the disease was refractory, from a patient treated with antithyroid drugs. The receptor source for this set is a female donor with Graves disease.

The chain combines TRBV3-1 with TRBJ1-1; D ambiguous. This CDR3 has 14 residues. The germline V gene encodes CDR1 LGHDT and CDR2 YNNKEL (reference sequence). Trimming left V 1 base short and J 2 bases short, with 8 bases between. CDR3 protein: CASSQGVSNTEAFF. The CDR3 nucleotides are TGTGCCAGCAGCCAAGGCGTCAGCAACACTGAAGCTTTCTTT.

The rearrangement joins TRBV5-1 to TRBJ1-1; 9 nucleotides line up with TRBD1. Germline trimming cut 4 bases from V and 3 bases from J; bases unmatched to any gene: 10. The germline gives CDR1 SGHRS, CDR2 YFSETQ. The CDR3 covers 16 residues. CDR3 loop: CASSRGQGISDTEAFF. The CDR3 region has the DNA TGCGCCAGCAGCCGCGGACAGGGGATATCGGACACTGAAGCTTTCTTT.

In DNA form, the CDR3 reads TGCGCCAGCGGAAACAGGGTTGGGGCCGGGGAGCTGTTTTTT. Its protein is CASGNRVGAGELFF. The rearrangement joins TRBV5-1 to TRBJ2-2, with D possibly TRBD1 on 6 matching bases. Trimming left V 7 bases short and J 6 bases short, with 16 bases between. CDR3 length: 14 residues. CDR1 and CDR2 (germline): SGHRS, YFSETQ. The variable domain in full, completed from reference TRBV5-1 and TRBJ2-2, reads KAGVTQTPRYLIKTRGQQVTLSCSPISGHRSVSWYQQTPGQGLQFLFEYFSETQRNKGNFPGRFSGRQFSNSRSEMNVSTLELGDSALYLCASGNRVGAGELFFGEGSRLTVL.

This rearrangement joins TRBV6-1 to TRBJ2-6; D not certain. The CDR3 covers 13 residues. The germline V and J ends were trimmed by 7 bases and 1 base, with 5 bases remaining between them. CDR1 is MNHNS, CDR2 SASEGT, per germline. In nucleotides, the CDR3 is TGTGCCAGCAAAGCATCTGGGGCCAACGTCCTGACTTTC. It codes for CASKASGANVLTF.

This clonotype was detected many times. The rearrangement links TRBV2 to TRBJ2-5, with 8 bases that match TRBD1. Germline CDR1 reads SNHLY; CDR2 reads FYNNEI. The V gene end was trimmed by 3 bases and the J gene end by 4 bases; junction bases not matched to a gene: 4. The CDR3 spans 14 residues. The DNA for the CDR3 is TGTGCCAGCAGTGAGACAGGGGTTGGAGAGACCCAGTACTTC. Its protein is CASSETGVGETQYF.

This chain uses TRBV30 with TRBJ1-2; TRBD1 matches at 7 bases. After removal of 5 bases from V and 0 bases from J, the junction contained 0 bases not matched to a gene. The CDR3 is made up of 12 amino acids. CDR1 and CDR2 (germline): GTSNPN, SVGIG (reference sequence). The chain's CDR3 is CAWQGANYGYTF. The CDR3 bases are TGTGCCTGGCAGGGGGCTAACTATGGCTACACCTTC.

The V call is TRBV6-2 or TRBV6-3, the J call TRBJ1-3; D not resolved. V was shortened by 4 bases and J by 0 bases, with 10 bases between the two germline ends. The germline gives CDR1 MNHEY, CDR2 SVGEGT. This CDR3 contains 15 residues. CDR3 region: CASSFDRLSGNTIYF. CDR3 sequence (DNA): TGTGCCAGCAGTTTCGACCGTCTCTCTGGAAACACCATATATTTT.

This clonotype was seen more than once but under ten times. The V gene is TRBV4-2, the J gene TRBJ1-2; no firm D call. Germline values: CDR1 LGHNA, CDR2 YNFKEQ. There are 13 residues in the CDR3. The V end was cut by 0 bases, the J end by 8 bases, with 10 bases between. This CDR3 reads CASSQDLGFGYTF. CDR3 in DNA: TGTGCCAGCAGCCAAGATTTGGGATTCGGCTACACCTTC.

This chain uses TRBV5-5 with TRBJ1-1; 7 bases agree with TRBD1. This CDR3 is built from 15 residues. The ends lost 0 bases at V and 6 bases at J; junction bases unmatched: 8. CDR1 is SGHKS and CDR2 is YYEKEE in the germline V gene (reference sequence). The CDR3, as DNA: TGTGCCAGCAGCTTGGTCTTGACAGGGAGAGCTGAAGCTTTCTTT. It is translated as CASSLVLTGRAEAFF.

This rearrangement joins TRBV3-1 to TRBJ1-3; TRBD1 might be the D (6 bases). This CDR3 contains 15 residues. Germline values: CDR1 LGHDT, CDR2 YNNKEL (reference sequence). The germline V and J ends were trimmed by 6 bases and 8 bases, with 20 bases remaining between them. In DNA form, the CDR3 reads TGTGCCAGCAGTCGATCACGGCAGGGGTTTGACACCATATATTTT. Amino acids: CASSRSRQGFDTIYF.